Listed below are T cell receptor beta chains from one sample, sequenced in a study of shared clonotypes between healthy human individuals. Measured with immunoSEQ multiplex PCR; TCRdb has only the in-frame clones, and not every one. This table holds over a million clones, roughly 96% found once. The sample taken for sequencing was naive CD4+ T cells sorted from blood. These receptor sequences come from a man aged 25 to 45 in good health. Both conserved end residues are trimmed from each CDR3. Only part of the rows carry a size: once, few, many, or a class if the clone is expanded.

v_gene	j_gene	abundance	CDR3aa
TRBV19	TRBJ2-7	NA	ASSAGTGAPPSYEQY
TRBV10-3	TRBJ1-5	NA	AISRDRGQDQPQH
TRBV15	TRBJ2-5	NA	ATSRGVQETQY
TRBV7-8	TRBJ1-5	NA	ASSLVAQGNSNQPQH
TRBV5-5	TRBJ1-2	NA	ASSLGAGGTGADYGYT
TRBV6-6	TRBJ2-7	NA	ASSSRGGEQY
TRBV7-2	TRBJ2-7	NA	ASSLELAAYEQY
TRBV7-8	TRBJ1-1	NA	ASSSRDRAFSMNTEAF
TRBV7-7	TRBJ2-7	NA	ASSTEVSREQY
TRBV7-2	TRBJ1-4	NA	ASSLGGARLAEKLF
TRBV2	TRBJ2-1	NA	ASRTQTGASYNEQF
TRBV5-1	TRBJ2-7	NA	ASSLEGPSSYEQY
TRBV6-5	TRBJ1-6	NA	ASSQLGGSPLH
TRBV29-1	TRBJ2-3	once	SVQTGGRETQY
TRBV2	TRBJ1-5	NA	ASSEQGADQPQH
TRBV18	TRBJ2-5	NA	ASSPARRSQETQY
TRBV14	TRBJ2-7	NA	ASSQDTLKGRYEQY
TRBV5-4	TRBJ2-3	once	ASSLGKTKSTDTQY
TRBV5-1	TRBJ2-2	NA	ASSLEGLPTGELF
TRBV2	TRBJ2-5	NA	ASSGIRGQETQY
TRBV11-2	TRBJ2-5	NA	ASSLGTGGQETQY
TRBV5-5	TRBJ1-1	NA	ASSLEGTAPMEAF
TRBV2	TRBJ2-5	once	ASGGSTSQETQY
TRBV15	TRBJ2-1	NA	ATSRESSSKQF
TRBV6-5	TRBJ2-3	NA	ASSYADTQY
TRBV5-1	TRBJ1-4	NA	ASSSDPEANEKLF
TRBV6-6	TRBJ2-7	NA	ASSRRQGNYEQY
TRBV11-2	TRBJ2-3	NA	ASSSRWVAGTATDTQY
TRBV27	TRBJ2-6	NA	ATRTGASGANVLT
TRBV28	TRBJ2-5	NA	ASSLHPAHPWETQY
TRBV18	TRBJ2-6	NA	ASSPKGANVLT
TRBV5-4	TRBJ2-4	NA	ASSGDRANPRAKNIQY
TRBV14	TRBJ1-5	NA	ASSQDTGYQPQH
TRBV9	TRBJ2-2	NA	ASSVSGSRRTGELF
TRBV6-6	TRBJ1-4	once	ASSWTGLGEKLF
TRBV6-4	TRBJ2-2	NA	ASSASGANTGELF
TRBV10-2	TRBJ2-7	NA	ASASGRATYEQY
TRBV9	TRBJ2-1	NA	ASSATHSGGQF
TRBV27	TRBJ1-1	NA	ASSFPSRTHEAF
TRBV11-3	TRBJ2-6	NA	ASTLPRAGANVLT
TRBV21-1	TRBJ1-4	NA	ASSRMPPTNEKLF
TRBV11-2	TRBJ2-7	NA	ASSLSAGVHEQY
TRBV5-4	TRBJ2-5	NA	ASSSQGVEETQY
TRBV19	TRBJ1-5	NA	ASSIVTNQPQH
TRBV2	TRBJ2-3	NA	ASSDFRLAGRADTQY
TRBV18	TRBJ2-7	NA	ASSREAPSGSSYEQY
TRBV5-1	TRBJ2-1	NA	ASADRGVRDEQF
TRBV6-1	TRBJ2-3	NA	ASSEGPPLRDTQY
TRBV7-9	TRBJ1-2	once	ASSMNWQGVIGGYT
TRBV6-5	TRBJ1-5	NA	ASSYTGLGQPQH
TRBV27	TRBJ2-1	NA	ASSYGRKLHNEQF
TRBV6-6	TRBJ2-7	NA	ASFQGGQTSYEQY
TRBV5-4	TRBJ2-5	NA	ASRPGTGQETQY